This T cell receptor (beta chain) was recovered during a study of cytomegalovirus exposure and HLA in healthy donors listed by TCRdb under 2017. Some background on the complete study: An earlier analysis of roughly 500 of the donors reported roughly 300 Gb of sequence data and around 120 million unique TCR beta sequences from 150 million to 200 million T cells. An early release covering 550 to 650 HLA-typed donors comprised roughly 300 gigabases of sequencing data and tens of millions of unique TCR sequences. The genetic ancestry cluster associated with self-reported Caucasian donors included 81% of the roughly 410 genotyped donors. The aim of the study was to test whether cataloging public T cell receptors could identify signatures of past pathogen exposure. The T cell repertoires of roughly 660 subjects were profiled by immunosequencing and related to cytomegalovirus serostatus. A separate validation cohort of roughly 110 different subjects was used in addition to the approximately 670-subject first cohort. The study combined high-throughput TCR immunosequencing, statistical association of individual TCRs with disease status, and machine learning to predict cytomegalovirus infection status. In a later analysis, previously published TCR beta repertoires from 550 to 750 donors were re-analyzed and high-resolution HLA genotyping was added so that TCR occurrence patterns could be studied. Rather than drawing on any new phenotypic data, the later analysis identified candidate immune exposures from TCR beta sequences and the way those sequences occurred across donors. In an earlier analysis of several hundred of the donors, high-throughput TCR beta sequencing was used to judge whether each TCR beta V gene segment behaved as functional or pseudogenic. Alongside the repertoire data, information on donor age, sex, ethnicity and CMV serostatus was compiled. In a later genetic analysis, genome-wide SNP genotypes for about 65% of the roughly 670 donors were used, and that subset was treated as a discovery cohort. All discovery cohort repertoires had been generated on a single sequencing platform. HLA typing covered class I and class II loci at four-digit resolution. Typing coverage varied by locus: roughly 620-640 donors for A, B, C, DRB1 and DQB1; roughly 520 for DQA1; around 610 for DPA1; approximately 490 for DPB1. Roughly 5 DR-DQ haplotypes were treated as single units for association and clustering because of strong linkage in the cohort. Across 398 genotyped donors of the cohort, an average of roughly 250,000 unique TCR beta nucleotide sequences per donor were sequenced, and roughly 17% of those sequences were non-productive. The research as a whole found: Correlated functional status among segregating V segments might be attributable to linkage disequilibrium, but an unknown experimental factor could not be ruled out. The presence/absence analyses assumed that sequencing depth was roughly uniform across donors, and that assumption may not be true. A further reported finding was that TCR beta sequences accurately predicted the HLA-A and HLA-B alleles for most subjects in the first cohort. Some IMGT-functional V segments, including TRBV6-2 and TRBV6-3, could not be distinguished by the 87-base-pair reads and were therefore excluded. When HLA alleles, especially DR and DQ, strongly co-occurred, TCR associations were difficult to assign to individual alleles. In a later analysis, several top co-occurrence clusters were reported to appear linked to parvovirus B19, influenza, CMV and Epstein-Barr virus. Across donors, most TCR sequences were observed very rarely, whereas some public TCRs were present in many individuals. An earlier analysis of around 600 of the donors showed that most TCR beta V segments appeared in productive rearrangements either about 87% or about 30% of the time, which broadly matched IMGT annotations. The authors suggested that the approach could potentially be extended to other disease states and immunological phenotypes. Because HLA typing was unavailable for some donors at each locus, only the typed subset was used in association tests. In a later analysis, most CMV-associated TCR beta chains were found to appear HLA-restricted, with HLA associations seemingly driven largely by CMV exposure. Compared with equally common non-associated chains, HLA-associated TCR beta chains in a later analysis were more clonally expanded and had lower generation probabilities. In vitro tests confirmed that three of the cytomegalovirus-associated TCR beta chains recognize cytomegalovirus antigens. Immune exposure information for the cohort was limited to CMV serostatus. This cohort had only TCR beta chains sequenced, and the lack of alpha or paired-chain data limited which features could be detected. A later analysis found that TCR association rates varied across HLA loci, with DRB1 alleles showing the most associated TCRs and HLA-C alleles the fewest. The classifier was reported to diagnose cytomegalovirus status with high specificity and sensitivity in both the original and validation cohorts. The study listed over 150 TCR beta chains as associated with cytomegalovirus. A cluster of highly shared sequence variants was judged likely to be a technical artifact of the sequencing pipeline. About 17 rarely observed V segments, including chromosome 9 orphons, were excluded from the earlier analysis of about 610 of the donors because counts were too low. In a later genetic analysis, fewer N-insertions in productive TCRs were reported among donors in an Asian-associated ancestry cluster than the approximately 710-donor mean. In a later analysis, 16,951 TCR beta sequences were associated with specific HLA alleles at a false discovery rate of 0.05. In a later genetic analysis, a missense DCLRE1C variant was associated with V-gene and J-gene trimming of TCR beta chains, and the association was replicated in an independent cohort.

Note on this clone: This clone's antigen is unknown. One base away there is no much larger clone; base qualities are not given.

The CDR3 covers 13 residues, taking in both the cysteine and the phenylalanine. Here the CDR3 DNA is all that survives: 39 bases in frame from base 1. The germline V gene (reference sequence) yields MNHEY for CDR1 and SMNVEV for CDR2. The junction shows trimming of 3 bases on V and 1 base on J, plus 3 bases between the germline ends. In total, approximately 700 healthy bone marrow donors made up the cohort. All cohort members were sampled while nominally healthy, although unrecorded immune exposures were likely present. The donor tested CMV seropositive and was one of the 289 seropositive cohort members. Every donor gave a peripheral blood sample, and the peripheral blood mononuclear cells from that sample were used for TCR beta sequencing. Genomic DNA extraction from the blood cell samples was performed with the Qiagen DNeasy Blood Extraction Kit. The method behind the library was the immunoSEQ multiplex PCR assay. For the multiplex PCR, a mixture combining 60 forward primers for TCR Vbeta segments and 13 reverse primers for TCR Jbeta segments was used. A multiplex PCR assay on genomic DNA amplified the CDR3 region of rearranged TCR beta genes. The Illumina HiSeq System was used to sequence the amplified TCR beta libraries as 87-base-pair reads. Regarding the original processing steps: A later analysis counted about 82 million unique TCR beta chains across the 666 repertoires, and around 9.9 million of these chains were shared by at least two donors. Raw reads were error-corrected and collapsed into unique sequences by a nearest-neighbor algorithm in which closely related sequences were merged to remove PCR and sequencing errors. V, D and J gene segments were assigned by aligning CDR3 sequences to IMGT reference sequences. For a sequence to be retained, a match of at least six nucleotides was required to both a V gene segment and a J gene segment. Rearrangements were classified as productive when the CDR3 lacked stop codons and remained in frame with V and J, and all other rearrangements were classified as non-productive. CDR3 was defined by IMGT convention, running from the second conserved V-encoded cysteine to the conserved J-encoded phenylalanine. The earlier analysis of 500 to 750 of the donors excluded any sequence lacking an unambiguous match to a single V gene segment. An earlier analysis of 587 of the donors classified V segments as functional when productive rearrangements were above 56.7% and as segregating when the standard deviation between donors was above 5%. A statistical classification framework was developed to diagnose cytomegalovirus status using the catalog of TCR beta chain sequences. V and J gene assignment, in a later analysis, came from comparing TCR nucleotide sequences with IMGT/GENE-DB human TR gene sequences. Using the TCRdist pipeline, a later analysis assigned CDR3 sequences along with most-parsimonious VDJ recombination scenarios. In a later analysis, every TCR beta chain was defined by the combination of its CDR3 amino acid sequence and its V-gene family, and reads without a unique V-gene family were dropped. As a way to deal with suspected cross-contamination and a sequencing artifact, a later analysis dropped 450 to 600 nucleotide sequences that were highly shared and had low generation probability. In a later analysis, a clonal expansion index was calculated for each public chain from normalized within-repertoire ranks of inferred template counts. A later analysis computed generation probabilities with a VDJ recombination model fitted to out-of-frame rearrangements, and checked the results against IGoR. Hypergeometric tests were used in a later analysis to score TCR-TCR, TCR-HLA and TCR-CMV co-occurrence, with a repertoire-size bias correction applied to the TCR pairs. A later analysis estimated false discovery rates by permuting HLA or CMV assignments 20 times. A later analysis grouped co-occurring TCRs with DBSCAN, adding TCRdist sequence similarity when clustering within HLA-allele-positive subsets. Repertoires with fewer than 30,000 or more than 120,000 public chains, plus five repertoires with anomalous nucleotide sharing, were excluded from co-occurrence clustering. In TCRdb, the immuneACCESS table is reduced to in-frame sequences with V and J assigned. These tables do not hold every clone; where another copy was compared, an unresolved V gene accounts for under half, and the others remain unexplained. The V and J calls and clone size were taken over from that table, and D and trimming were inferred from the DNA. Present in this sample are approximately 74,000 clones, around 75% of which were seen just once. The top ten hold approximately 7.6% of the sample.

This receptor was taken from a man aged 55 to 70 in good health and CMV-seropositive. The chain is assembled from TRBV27 and TRBJ2-2, with the D gene too uncertain to name. The sequencing input was PBMCs. Here is the DNA: TGTGCCAGCAGTTTCCTGAACACCGGGGAGCTGTTTTTT. It translates as CASSFLNTGELFF.